Listed below are T cell receptor beta chains from one sample, sequenced in a study of T cell responses to AZD1222 COVID-19 vaccine. Repertoires were generated with immunoSEQ multiplex PCR, while TCRdb's copy carries only in-frame clones and drops some. Altogether more than 140,000 clones are present, around 89% being singletons, with the ten largest covering around 2.1%. The starting material was peripheral blood, obtained on day 0 of AZD1222 vaccination. These receptors were obtained from an adult in good health. CDR3s include the opening cysteine and the closing phenylalanine or tryptophan. D genes are given only for firm matches. Clone size is not always given. Where it is, it says once, few, many or a class for expanded clones.

d_call,v_call,clone_size,j_call,cdr3_nt,cdr3_aa
TRBD2,TRBV10-2,.,TRBJ2-7,TGCGCCAGCAGTGAGGTTTCGGGGGGATCCGACTACGAGCAGTACTTC,CASSEVSGGSDYEQYF
.,TRBV24-1,.,TRBJ1-2,TGTGCCACCAGTGATTCCCGGCCTTCCGGGACCCCGGCGGGCTACACCTTC,CATSDSRPSGTPAGYTF
TRBD1,TRBV3-1/TRBV3-2,.,TRBJ1-6,TGTGCCAGCAGCCCGACAGGGGGCGGTTCACCCCTCCACTTT,CASSPTGGGSPLHF
.,TRBV6-2/TRBV6-3,.,TRBJ2-3,TGTGCCAGCAACCCGAACCGGAAGGCAGATACGCAGTATTTT,CASNPNRKADTQYF
.,TRBV11-2,few,TRBJ1-2,TGTGCCAGCAGCCACGGACGGGGGTTCCCGCAGAATTATGGCTACACCTTC,CASSHGRGFPQNYGYTF
.,TRBV5-4,once,TRBJ1-3,TGTGCCAGCAGCTTGGTAGATTCTGGAAACACCATATATTTT,CASSLVDSGNTIYF
.,TRBV4-3,.,TRBJ1-2,TGCGCCAGCAGCCAAGATCTCGTGGGTGGCTACACCTTC,CASSQDLVGGYTF
TRBD1,TRBV9,.,TRBJ2-7,TGTGCCAGCAGCCCCCGGGACAGGGCAACCCGAGGCGAGCAGTACTTC,CASSPRDRATRGEQYF
.,TRBV21-1,.,TRBJ2-7,TGTGCCAGCAGCAAAGAGCAGAGGCAAGCCTACGAGCAGTACTTC,CASSKEQRQAYEQYF
.,TRBV6-5,.,TRBJ1-5,TGTGCCAGCAACCGGAACGGTGCTCCTGATCAGCCCCAGCATTTT,CASNRNGAPDQPQHF
TRBD1,TRBV30,.,TRBJ2-7,TGTGCCTGGAGCCTGACAGGGGCCGAGCAGTACTTC,CAWSLTGAEQYF
.,TRBV5-4,.,TRBJ2-1,TGTGCCAGCAGCTTGGACAGGGAAAAGAAGCAGTTCTTC,CASSLDREKKQFF
.,TRBV7-2,.,TRBJ1-1,TGTGCCAGCAGCCCCCAACTCTGGGGGAACACTGAAGCTTTCTTT,CASSPQLWGNTEAFF
TRBD2,TRBV5-4,.,TRBJ2-2,TGTGCCAGCAGCCCGGGACTAGCGGCCCTCGGGGAGCTGTTTTTT,CASSPGLAALGELFF
.,TRBV18,.,TRBJ1-1,TGTGCCAGCTCACCCACCGGGACGGAAGCTTTCTTT,CASSPTGTEAFF
.,TRBV6-2/TRBV6-3,.,TRBJ1-5,TGTGCCAGCAGTTACTCGAGCCCGATCGAGCCCCAGCATTTT,CASSYSSPIEPQHF
TRBD1,TRBV30,once,TRBJ1-2,TGTGCCTTCCCCACTCCCGGGACAGGGGGAAATGGCTACACCTTC,CAFPTPGTGGNGYTF
.,TRBV21-1,.,TRBJ2-3,TGTGCCAGCAGCACCCGATTTGCTGGGGACAGAAGCACAGATACGCAGTATTTT,CASSTRFAGDRSTDTQYF
.,TRBV15,.,TRBJ2-4,TGTGCCACCAGCAGAGTTGCGGGACAAAACATTCAGTACTTC,CATSRVAGQNIQYF
.,TRBV29-1,once,TRBJ2-7,TGCAGCGCCTTGGGCAGGGCTAGCACCTCCTACGAGCAGTACTTC,CSALGRASTSYEQYF
.,TRBV5-6,.,TRBJ1-2,TGTGCCAGCAGCCCAAGAGTGGGAGGCTACACCTTC,CASSPRVGGYTF
.,TRBV19,.,TRBJ1-4,TGTGCCAGTAGGAACTCCTTCGGGGAAAAACTGTTTTTT,CASRNSFGEKLFF
.,TRBV21-1,.,TRBJ2-7,TGTGCCAGCGTCCCTTCTACAGGGGATAACGAGCAGTACTTC,CASVPSTGDNEQYF
TRBD2,TRBV7-2,.,TRBJ2-7,TGTGCCAGCAGCTCGACTAGCGGCTACGAGCAGTACTTC,CASSSTSGYEQYF
.,TRBV6-2/TRBV6-3,.,TRBJ1-2,TGTGCCAGCAGTTTAAGGGTGTATGGCTACACCTTC,CASSLRVYGYTF
TRBD1,TRBV4-3,once,TRBJ2-7,TGCGCCAGCAGCCGTACCGGGACAGGGGGCCTTGACGAGCAGTACTTC,CASSRTGTGGLDEQYF
.,TRBV6-2/TRBV6-3,.,TRBJ1-1,TGTGCCAGCAGTTTCAACCCCGAGAACACTGAAGCTTTCTTT,CASSFNPENTEAFF
TRBD1,TRBV2,few,TRBJ1-4,TGTGCCAGCAGGGGGACAGGGCGGAATGAAAAACTGTTTTTT,CASRGTGRNEKLFF
.,TRBV6-1,.,TRBJ1-2,TGTGCCAGCAGTGAAGGTCGCTACACCTTC,CASSEGRYTF
.,TRBV6-5,.,TRBJ1-3,TGTGCCAGCAGTTCGACAGCCAGCTCTGGAAACACCATATATTTT,CASSSTASSGNTIYF
.,TRBV9,.,TRBJ2-3,TGTGCCAGCAGCGTAGTAGGCCCTCCCGATACGCAGTATTTT,CASSVVGPPDTQYF
.,TRBV23-1,.,TRBJ2-1,TGCGCCAGCAGTCAATGCGAGGTCCCCTACAATGAGCAGTTCTTC,CASSQCEVPYNEQFF
TRBD2,TRBV4-2,.,TRBJ2-7,TGTGCCAGCAGCCAAGAACGGACCCGAGCGGGAGCCTACGAGCAGTACTTC,CASSQERTRAGAYEQYF
.,TRBV5-1,.,TRBJ2-3,TGCGCCAGCAGCTTGTACAGATCTAGCACAGATACGCAGTATTTT,CASSLYRSSTDTQYF
TRBD1,TRBV5-4,.,TRBJ1-2,TGTGCCAGCAGCTTGGTAGGGACAGGGGGCTACACCTTC,CASSLVGTGGYTF
.,TRBV7-6,.,TRBJ2-5,TGTGCCAGCAGCTTAGTGGGAGAGCCCCAAGAGACCCAGTACTTC,CASSLVGEPQETQYF
TRBD2,TRBV19,.,TRBJ2-7,TGTGCCAGCAAAAATAGGCTAGCGGGGGCCCGTGGCGAGCAGTACTTC,CASKNRLAGARGEQYF